The 9 T cell receptor beta chains below all came from one sample that was sequenced in a study of shared clonotypes between healthy human individuals. Measured with immunoSEQ multiplex PCR; TCRdb has only the in-frame clones, and not every one. Of about a million clones in the sample, around 77% were seen once. Specimen: memory CD4+ T cells from PBMCs. Indicated subset: CD45RA-negative fraction. Receptors were obtained from a man younger than 35 in good health. Some clones in this sample may be carry-over from other donors' samples.

V and J are TRBV5-1 and TRBJ2-7, with D perhaps TRBD2 (6 bases). V lost 0 bases, J lost 4 bases, and 14 bases lay in between. Germline V gene lookup returns CDR1 SGHRS and CDR2 YFSETQ. The CDR3 covers 15 residues. Here the CDR3 reads CASSLGDSRGYEQYF. The CDR3 coding sequence is TGCGCCAGCAGCTTGGGGGACTCCCGAGGGTACGAGCAGTACTTC.

Regarding this clone: A much larger clone lies one base from this, so it may be a read error. This sample also contains other DNA sequences that code for the same CDR3. The chain joins TRBV7-2 to TRBJ2-5; D gene ambiguous. Looked up from germline, CDR1 is SGHTA and CDR2 is FQGNSA. CDR3 length: 11 residues. The V end lost 5 bases, the J end lost 5 bases, and 6 bases lay between the germline ends. The CDR3 region is CASSPGETQYF. CDR3 nucleotides: TGTGCCAGCAGCCCCGGGGAGACCCAGTACTTC.

Details on this clone: A far larger clone is only one base removed, so a read error is likely. V and J are TRBV6-1 and TRBJ2-6, with D perhaps assigned TRBD1 or TRBD2 (5 bases each). This CDR3 region has 16 residues. Germline CDR1 and CDR2: MNHNS and SASEGT. CDR3 DNA sequence: TGTGCCAGCAGTGAATTGGACTTCTCTGGGGCCAACGTCCTGGCTTTC. Translating gives CASSELDFSGANVLAF.

The V gene is TRBV10-1, the J gene TRBJ1-1, with 11 bases matching TRBD1. Trimming cost V 5 bases and J 8 bases; bases outside gene matches: 10. The CDR3 spans 15 residues. Germline V gives CDR1 WNHNN, CDR2 SYGVQD (reference sequence). This CDR3 is CASSPEGTGGGEAFF. Written as DNA, the CDR3 is TGCGCCAGCAGTCCAGAGGGGACAGGGGGTGGAGAAGCTTTCTTT.

The gene calls are TRBV11-2 and TRBJ2-7; 8 nucleotides match TRBD2. The CDR3 covers 17 residues. With V trimmed by 0 bases and J by 2 bases, 9 bases remained unmatched. CDR1 is SGHAT and CDR2 is FQNNGV in the germline V gene. CDR3 in amino acids: CASSLDPFGRAAYEQYF. In DNA form, the CDR3 reads TGTGCCAGCAGCTTAGATCCCTTCGGGAGGGCCGCCTACGAGCAGTACTTC.

This rearrangement joins TRBV5-1 to TRBJ2-5, with TRBD2 as a possible D gene (6 bases). CDR3 length: 15 amino acids. CDR1 and CDR2 from the germline V gene are SGHRS and YFSETQ. V was shortened by 3 bases and J by 1 base, with 13 bases between the two germline ends. This CDR3 reads CASSYFGGTQETQYF. The CDR3 nucleotides are TGCGCCAGCAGCTACTTTGGGGGGACCCAAGAGACCCAGTACTTC.

The V gene is TRBV7-3, the J gene TRBJ1-2; D is uncertain. Trimming removed 3 bases at V and 4 bases at J, with 9 bases between. Germline-derived CDR1 and CDR2 are SGHTA and FQGTGA. The CDR3 is 13 amino acids. Written as DNA, the CDR3 is TGTGCCAGCAGCTTTCCGGACCTCTATGGCTACACCTTC. Protein sequence: CASSFPDLYGYTF.

The rearrangement joins TRBV11-2 to TRBJ2-1; D may be TRBD2 (6 bases). This CDR3 has 17 residues. V was clipped by 4 bases and J by 0 bases, with 16 bases between them. Per the germline V gene, CDR1 is SGHAT and CDR2 is FQNNGV. CDR3 DNA: TGTGCCAGCAGCTCGAGGGTTACTAGCCGCTCCTACAATGAGCAGTTCTTC. Protein: CASSSRVTSRSYNEQFF.

This clone has just one count. The V gene is TRBV5-1, the J gene TRBJ2-1, with unresolved D. Trimming left V 2 bases short and J 12 bases short, with 12 bases between. Germline V gene data show CDR1 as SGHRS and CDR2 as YFSETQ. The CDR3 spans 12 residues. The CDR3 nucleotides are TGCGCCAGCAGCTTCGGAAATGGGGTGCAGTTCTTC. Its translation is CASSFGNGVQFF. Complete variable domain (other parts from reference TRBV5-1 and TRBJ2-1): KAGVTQTPRYLIKTRGQQVTLSCSPISGHRSVSWYQQTPGQGLQFLFEYFSETQRNKGNFPGRFSGRQFSNSRSEMNVSTLELGDSALYLCASSFGNGVQFFGPGTRLTVL.